Listed below are T cell receptor beta chains from one sample, sequenced in a study of T cells after yellow fever vaccination. TCRdb passed the 5' RACE reads through MiXCR, listing each CDR3 protein once. The table lists 200,000 to 250,000 distinct CDR3 sequences, approximately 3.2% of them singletons. The sample consisted of CD4+ T cells sorted from PBMCs, taken 10 days after the yellow fever booster vaccination. Receptors were obtained from a man aged 18-30 years who received the YFV17D yellow fever vaccine. Both conserved end residues are part of each CDR3. D genes are given only for firm matches. The size field is filled for only some rows; it gives once, few, many or a size class.

d_call	clone_size	v_call	j_call	cdr3_aa	cdr3_nt
.	many	TRBV7-9	TRBJ2-2	CASSSLAPDGTGELFF	TGTGCCAGCAGCTCACTGGCCCCCGACGGCACCGGGGAGCTGTTTTTT
.	many	TRBV20-1	TRBJ1-3	CSARQGGNTIYF	TGCAGTGCTAGACAGGGGGGAAACACCATATATTTT
.	.	TRBV5-8	TRBJ1-5	CASTSGPYQPQHF	TGTGCCAGCACCTCGGGCCCCTATCAGCCCCAGCATTTT
.	many	TRBV7-9	TRBJ1-6	CASSLRLRNSPLHF	TGTGCCAGCAGCTTGAGGTTACGGAATTCACCCCTCCACTTT
TRBD1	.	TRBV18	TRBJ2-3	CASSRGQGIDTQYF	TGTGCCAGCTCAAGAGGACAGGGTATAGATACGCAGTATTTT
.	.	TRBV19	TRBJ1-2	CASSLRVPNYGYTF	TGTGCCAGTAGTTTGAGGGTCCCTAACTATGGCTACACCTTC
.	.	TRBV5-1	TRBJ1-3	CASSPRGDGAFSGNTIYF	TGCGCCAGCAGCCCCCGGGGAGACGGTGCCTTTTCAGGAAACACCATATATTTT
.	many	TRBV10-3	TRBJ2-5	CAISDNWDKVETQYF	TGTGCCATCAGTGATAATTGGGATAAGGTGGAGACCCAGTACTTC
TRBD2	many	TRBV6-2/TRBV6-3	TRBJ2-5	CASSSMTSGQETQYF	TGTGCCAGCAGTTCTATGACTAGCGGACAAGAGACCCAGTACTTC
.	many	TRBV5-1	TRBJ2-3	CASSASPPSDTQYF	TGCGCCAGCAGCGCCAGCCCCCCATCAGATACGCAGTATTTT
.	many	TRBV29-1	TRBJ2-7	CSAGRQESTEQYF	TGCAGCGCTGGGCGACAAGAGTCAACCGAGCAGTACTTC
TRBD2	many	TRBV20-1	TRBJ2-3	CSARTSGGTQYF	TGCAGTGCTAGAACTAGCGGGGGCACGCAGTATTTT
.	many	TRBV7-2	TRBJ2-3	CASSFQSGSTDTQYF	TGTGCCAGCAGCTTTCAATCGGGGAGCACAGATACGCAGTATTTT
TRBD1	many	TRBV7-2	TRBJ2-5	CASTKRTGGIQETQYF	TGTGCCAGCACCAAAAGGACAGGGGGCATCCAAGAGACCCAGTACTTC
.	many	TRBV7-8	TRBJ2-3	CASSLKRVLTDTQYF	TGTGCCAGCAGCTTAAAACGGGTTCTCACAGATACGCAGTATTTT
TRBD1	.	TRBV19	TRBJ2-5	CASSATGGIQTQYF	TGTGCCAGTAGTGCGACAGGGGGCATACAGACCCAGTACTTC
.	many	TRBV7-2	TRBJ1-2	CASSLGGAEANYGYTF	TGTGCCAGCAGCTTAGGGGGGGCGGAGGCTAACTATGGCTACACCTTC
TRBD1	many	TRBV11-2	TRBJ2-7	CASSLGSLVRSWTGGFDEQYF	TGTGCCAGCAGCTTAGGTTCGTTGGTTCGTAGCTGGACAGGGGGCTTCGACGAGCAGTACTTC
.	many	TRBV5-1	TRBJ2-1	CASSLAAGSYNEQFF	TGCGCCAGCAGCTTAGCGGCTGGCTCCTACAATGAGCAGTTCTTC
TRBD1	few	TRBV15	TRBJ2-5	CATAQGPQYQETQYF	TGTGCCACAGCACAGGGGCCCCAGTACCAAGAGACCCAGTACTTC
TRBD2	many	TRBV7-2	TRBJ2-1	CASSISGGILYEQFF	TGTGCCAGCAGCATTAGCGGGGGGATTCTGTATGAGCAGTTCTTC
.	few	TRBV3-1	TRBJ1-5	CASSQSGAGGNQPQHF	TGTGCCAGCAGCCAGTCGGGGGCGGGGGGCAATCAGCCCCAGCATTTT
.	few	TRBV7-3	TRBJ2-3	CASSLAFETDTQYF	TGTGCCAGCAGCCTAGCGTTCGAGACAGATACGCAGTATTTT
TRBD1	many	TRBV5-1	TRBJ1-6	CASSLVGQGNSPLHF	TGCGCCAGCAGCTTGGTGGGACAGGGTAATTCACCCCTCCACTTT
TRBD2	many	TRBV5-4	TRBJ2-5	CASSMGLARRETQYF	TGTGCCAGCAGCATGGGACTAGCGAGAAGAGAGACCCAGTACTTC
TRBD1	few	TRBV19	TRBJ1-5	CASAGTGGNQPQHF	TGTGCCAGTGCGGGGACAGGTGGGAATCAGCCCCAGCATTTT
.	.	TRBV4-3	TRBJ1-5	CAISRGSNQPQHF	TGCGCCATCAGCCGTGGCAGCAATCAGCCCCAGCATTTT
.	.	TRBV6-5	TRBJ2-1	CASSGGAPPEQFF	TGTGCCAGCAGCGGCGGGGCTCCACCGGAGCAGTTCTTC
.	few	TRBV6-5	TRBJ2-3	CASIRQGTDTQYF	TGTGCCAGCATACGACAGGGCACAGATACGCAGTATTTT
.	many	TRBV25-1	TRBJ1-6	CASSGDYSPLHF	TGTGCCAGCAGTGGGGATTATTCACCCCTCCACTTT
TRBD2	few	TRBV20-1	TRBJ2-3	CSARDMTSGGDTQYF	TGCAGTGCTAGAGATATGACTAGCGGAGGGGATACGCAGTATTTT
.	many	TRBV12-3/TRBV12-4	TRBJ1-6	CASSPGPGGYNSPLHF	TGTGCCAGCAGCCCGGGACCCGGCGGGTATAATTCACCCCTCCACTTT
TRBD1	many	TRBV7-9	TRBJ2-1	CASSPDRVDEQFF	TGTGCCAGCAGCCCGGACAGGGTAGATGAGCAGTTCTTC
.	.	TRBV5-6	TRBJ2-7	CASSLTYYEQYF	TGTGCCAGCAGCCTTACTTATTACGAGCAGTACTTC
TRBD1	many	TRBV5-1	TRBJ2-5	CASSWGQGAGTQYF	TGCGCCAGCAGCTGGGGACAGGGGGCAGGGACCCAGTACTTC
.	few	TRBV12-3/TRBV12-4	TRBJ1-5	CASSLGSRSNQPQHF	TGTGCCAGCAGTTTGGGATCCCGGAGCAATCAGCCCCAGCATTTT
TRBD1	many	TRBV7-2	TRBJ1-5	CASGGQGHQPQHF	TGTGCCAGCGGAGGACAGGGGCATCAGCCCCAGCATTTT
TRBD1	.	TRBV19	TRBJ1-5	CASSILLRGSNQPQHF	TGTGCCAGTAGTATCCTTCTCAGGGGGAGCAATCAGCCCCAGCATTTT
TRBD1	.	TRBV6-2/TRBV6-3	TRBJ1-1	CASSKGRWGQQNTEAFF	TGTGCCAGCAGTAAAGGGCGATGGGGACAGCAGAACACTGAAGCTTTCTTT
.	.	TRBV20-1	TRBJ2-3	CSAIGVQGTDTQYF	TGCAGTGCAATAGGGGTGCAGGGCACAGATACGCAGTATTTT
.	few	TRBV4-3	TRBJ1-6	CASSQESDNSPLHF	TGCGCCAGCAGCCAAGAGTCCGATAATTCACCCCTCCACTTT
.	.	TRBV11-1	TRBJ1-2	CASSLGLGADGYTF	TGTGCCAGCAGCTTAGGTCTGGGTGCAGATGGCTACACCTTC
TRBD1	many	TRBV5-1	TRBJ2-3	CASSLRQGAGTDTQYF	TGCGCCAGCAGCTTGAGACAGGGGGCAGGCACAGATACGCAGTATTTT
TRBD1	many	TRBV20-1	TRBJ2-5	CSSPIQGVIETQYF	TGCAGTTCCCCGATCCAGGGGGTTATAGAGACCCAGTACTTC
.	many	TRBV5-1	TRBJ2-3	CASSGLAGAPYF	TGCGCCAGCAGCGGGCTGGCGGGGGCCCCTTATTTT
TRBD1	few	TRBV2	TRBJ2-3	CASRRQGMKAHSDTQYF	TGTGCCAGCAGGAGACAGGGGATGAAGGCACATTCAGATACGCAGTATTTT
.	many	TRBV20-1	TRBJ2-4	CSGGALAKNIQYF	TGCAGTGGGGGGGCTCTAGCCAAAAACATTCAGTACTTC
TRBD1	many	TRBV7-2	TRBJ1-2	CASSTGTGGGYGYTF	TGTGCCAGCAGCACAGGGACAGGGGGGGGCTATGGCTACACCTTC
TRBD2	few	TRBV9	TRBJ2-2	CASSVDPGGVTGELFF	TGTGCCAGCAGCGTAGATCCGGGGGGGGTCACCGGGGAGCTGTTTTTT
.	many	TRBV7-2	TRBJ2-3	CASSPANTQYF	TGTGCCAGCAGCCCGGCGAATACGCAGTATTTT
.	few	TRBV6-5	TRBJ2-3	CASSYLFGGGTDTQYF	TGTGCCAGCAGTTACCTCTTTGGCGGGGGCACAGATACGCAGTATTTT
TRBD1	many	TRBV7-2	TRBJ1-4	CASSRDRQGANEKLFF	TGTGCCAGCAGCCGAGACCGACAGGGAGCTAATGAAAAACTGTTTTTT
TRBD1	few	TRBV12-3/TRBV12-4	TRBJ1-1	CASRTTGAEAFF	TGTGCCAGCAGGACGACAGGGGCTGAAGCTTTCTTT
.	.	TRBV5-1	TRBJ1-1	CASSLLGGTEAFF	TGCGCCAGCAGCCTTCTGGGGGGCACTGAAGCTTTCTTT
TRBD1	.	TRBV7-9	TRBJ1-1	CASSPRGGGVDEAFF	TGTGCCAGCAGCCCCAGGGGAGGGGGCGTTGATGAAGCTTTCTTT
.	.	TRBV6-2/TRBV6-3	TRBJ1-1	CASSYRRTEAFF	TGTGCCAGCAGTTACAGACGGACAGAAGCTTTCTTT
.	.	TRBV5-1	TRBJ1-5	CASSLGVTSRGSQPQHF	TGCGCCAGCAGCTTGGGAGTTACCTCTCGCGGGAGTCAGCCCCAGCATTTT
.	few	TRBV6-5	TRBJ2-4	CASRNILLGKNIQYF	TGTGCCAGCAGAAACATACTTTTAGGGAAAAACATTCAGTACTTC
.	few	TRBV7-9	TRBJ1-6	CASRDGPGTYNSPLHF	TGTGCCAGCAGGGACGGTCCTGGGACCTATAATTCACCCCTCCACTTT